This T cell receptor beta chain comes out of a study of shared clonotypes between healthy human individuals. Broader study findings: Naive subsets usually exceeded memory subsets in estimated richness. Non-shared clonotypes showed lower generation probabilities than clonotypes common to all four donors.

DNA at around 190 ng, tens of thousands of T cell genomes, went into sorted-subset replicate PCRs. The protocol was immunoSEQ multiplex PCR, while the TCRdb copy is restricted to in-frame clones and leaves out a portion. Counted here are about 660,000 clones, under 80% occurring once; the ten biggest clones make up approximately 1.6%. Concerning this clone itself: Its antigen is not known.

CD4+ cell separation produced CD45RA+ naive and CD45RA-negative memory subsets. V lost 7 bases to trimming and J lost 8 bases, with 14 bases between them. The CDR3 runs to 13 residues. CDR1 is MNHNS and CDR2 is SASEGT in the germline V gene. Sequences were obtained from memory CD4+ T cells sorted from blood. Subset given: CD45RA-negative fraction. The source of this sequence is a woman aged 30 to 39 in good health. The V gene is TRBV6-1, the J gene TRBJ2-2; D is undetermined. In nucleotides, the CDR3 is TGTGCCAGCAACAATCACCGATCTGGGGAGCTGTTTTTT. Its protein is CASNNHRSGELFF.